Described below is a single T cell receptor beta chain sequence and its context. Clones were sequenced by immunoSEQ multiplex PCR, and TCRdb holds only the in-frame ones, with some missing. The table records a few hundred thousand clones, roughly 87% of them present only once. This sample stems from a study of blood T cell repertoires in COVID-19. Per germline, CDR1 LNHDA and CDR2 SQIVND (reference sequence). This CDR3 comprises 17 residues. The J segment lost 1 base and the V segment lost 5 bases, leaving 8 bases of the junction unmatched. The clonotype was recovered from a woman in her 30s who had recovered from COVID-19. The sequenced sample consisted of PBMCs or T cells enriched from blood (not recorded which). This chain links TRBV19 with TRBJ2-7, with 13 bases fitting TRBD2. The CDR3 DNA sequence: TGTGCCAGTAGTCCTCGACCGGGACTAGCGGGATCCTACGAGCAGTACTTC. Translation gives CASSPRPGLAGSYEQYF.